These 27 T cell receptor beta chains were all obtained from the same sample, sequenced in a study of beta chain features in type 1 diabetes (dated 2018 in TCRdb). The library relied on the immunoSEQ multiplex PCR assay. The entire amount of isolated RNA was reverse transcribed using the High Capacity cDNA Reverse Transcription Kit, so the sequenced TCRB transcripts were expressed ones. TCRdb mirrors the immuneACCESS table, restricted to in-frame sequences. Some clones are absent from its copies; in checked studies, under half trace to an unresolved V gene, and the reason for the others is unknown. Recorded for this sample are about half a million clones; roughly 30% of them occurred a single time. The top ten constitute 0.06% to 0.07% of the sample. Sequencing was performed on naive CD4+ T cells from blood. Explained via the paper, the cell subset or site label denotes: true naive CD4+ T cells. Every receptor here comes from a man younger than 35 in good health.

This clone appeared a few times. V usage is TRBV30 and J usage is TRBJ2-2; 7 nucleotides align to TRBD2. CDR3 size: 14 residues. V lost 3 bases and J lost 5; bases outside the gene matches: 6. Germline CDR1 and CDR2: GTSNPN and SVGIG (reference sequence). The CDR3 spells CAWRVGRLTGELFF. The CDR3 coding sequence is TGTGCCTGGAGGGTCGGGAGGTTAACCGGGGAGCTGTTTTTT. Using reference TRBV30 and TRBJ2-2 for the parts outside the CDR3, the full variable domain is SQTIHQWPATLVQPVGSPLSLECTVEGTSNPNLYWYRQAAGRGLQLLFYSVGIGQISSEVPQNLSASRPQDRQFILSSKKLLLSDSGFYLCAWRVGRLTGELFFGEGSRLTVL.

As regards this clone: This sample includes further DNA sequences coding for the same CDR3. The rearrangement uses TRBV7-2 and TRBJ2-6; D is uncertain. The germline gives CDR1 SGHTA, CDR2 FQGNSA. The ends were cut back, 1 base at V and 3 bases at J, with 7 bases in the middle. This CDR3 has 15 amino acids. The CDR3 loop is CASSLVFSGANVLTF. Here the CDR3 DNA reads TGTGCCAGCAGCTTAGTCTTTAGTGGGGCCAACGTCCTGACTTTC.

This clone was seen a handful of times. The chain carries TRBV30 and TRBJ2-5, with D tentatively TRBD2 (5 bases). This CDR3 is 13 amino acids long. Trimming took off 2 bases at V and 4 bases at J, with 11 bases between the two ends. The germline V gene has CDR1 GTSNPN and CDR2 SVGIG (reference sequence). Written as DNA, the CDR3 is TGTGCCTGGAGTATGGACTCGGGAGAGACCCAGTACTTC. This encodes CAWSMDSGETQYF. Together with reference TRBV30 and TRBJ2-5, the CDR3 gives the full variable domain: SQTIHQWPATLVQPVGSPLSLECTVEGTSNPNLYWYRQAAGRGLQLLFYSVGIGQISSEVPQNLSASRPQDRQFILSSKKLLLSDSGFYLCAWSMDSGETQYFGPGTRLLVL.

The table lists this clone with a few counts. This chain joins TRBV15 and TRBJ1-5; D is perhaps TRBD1 (6 bases). CDR3 size: 14 residues. Trimming left V 5 bases short and J 5 bases short, with 13 bases between. CDR1 and CDR2 from the germline V gene are LNHNV and YYDKDF (reference sequence). CDR3 DNA: TGTGCCACCAGCGCCACAGGGTTGGATCAGCCCCAGCATTTT. Translated, it gives CATSATGLDQPQHF.

V is TRBV30 and J is TRBJ1-1; unclear D gene. The CDR3 has 13 amino acids. Between the trimmed V and J ends, which lost 2 bases and 3 bases, there was a span of 10 bases. Germline V gene lookup returns CDR1 GTSNPN and CDR2 SVGIG (reference sequence). The CDR3 protein is CAWSSLSDTEAFF. CDR3 nucleotides: TGTGCCTGGAGTTCTTTATCGGACACTGAAGCTTTCTTT.

The chain is built from TRBV29-1 and TRBJ2-7; tentatively, D is TRBD2 (5 bases). The J call may be mistaken, given a closer DNA end match to TRBJ2-1. Germline lookup yields CDR1 SQVTM and CDR2 ANQGSEA. The CDR3 is made up of 15 amino acids. The CDR3: CSVDSGRRLYNEQFF. The CDR3 DNA reads TGCAGCGTGGATAGTGGGAGAAGGCTCTACAATGAGCAGTTCTTC.

Remarks on this clone: The same CDR3 can be traced to other DNA sequences in this sample. This chain connects TRBV29-1 to TRBJ1-2; 8 nucleotides agree with TRBD1. The CDR3 contains 13 residues. Germline V lookup: CDR1 SQVTM, CDR2 ANQGSEA. J gave up 2 bases and V 4 bases, and 3 bases lay outside the gene matches. CDR3 DNA sequence: TGCAGCGTTGGTGACAGGGGCAACTATGGCTACACCTTC. Translating gives CSVGDRGNYGYTF.

DNA for the CDR3: TGTGCCAGCAGCAGAGGACAGGGCCGAGCCTACGAGCAGTACTTC. Translation gives CASSRGQGRAYEQYF. The chain carries TRBV27 and TRBJ2-7; 8 nucleotides match TRBD1. Germline CDR1 MNHEY, CDR2 SMNVEV (reference sequence). V was pared by 6 bases and J by 2 bases, with 9 bases of the junction left unmatched. This CDR3 has 15 amino acids.

The rearrangement links TRBV5-4 to TRBJ2-5, with D hard to call. Trimming removed 5 bases at V and 0 bases at J, with 11 bases between. The CDR3 runs 14 residues. CDR1 is SGHNT and CDR2 is YYREEE in the germline V gene (reference sequence). CDR3 sequence: CASSPGSDQETQYF. The DNA for the CDR3 is TGTGCCAGCAGTCCCGGAAGTGACCAAGAGACCCAGTACTTC.

This clone was observed a handful of times. CDR3 sequence (DNA): TGTGCCATCAGTGAGTGGAGTAGCGGTAGCTCCTACGAGCAGTACTTC. Translation gives CAISEWSSGSSYEQYF. The rearrangement links TRBV10-3 to TRBJ2-7, with D perhaps matching TRBD2 (6 bases). Germline CDR1 is ENHRY and CDR2 is SYGVKD. V shed 1 base and J shed 0 bases, with 13 bases lying between them. The CDR3 spans 16 residues.

This clone has more than one count but fewer than ten. The rearrangement joins TRBV7-9 to TRBJ2-7; D uncertain. Trimming took 4 bases from V and 5 from J, leaving 12 bases between them. The germline V gene encodes CDR1 SEHNR and CDR2 FQNEAQ (reference sequence). The CDR3 is 13 residues long. The CDR3, as DNA: TGTGCCAGCAGCTCAGTGGGCAGAGACGAGCAGTACTTC. This sequence encodes CASSSVGRDEQYF.

This sequence joins TRBV2 and TRBJ1-2, with 9 bases aligning to TRBD1. The length of the CDR3 is 15 residues. Unmatched junction bases numbered 14, after V lost 7 bases and J lost 8 bases. Germline V gene sequence: CDR1 SNHLY, CDR2 FYNNEI. CDR3 sequence reads: CASTLTGQGFGGYTF. CDR3 nucleotides: TGTGCCAGCACCTTAACAGGACAGGGGTTTGGCGGCTACACCTTC.

V is TRBV14 and J is TRBJ2-5; D is undetermined. In germline, CDR1 is SGHDN, CDR2 FVKESK. V lost 0 bases to trimming and J lost 7 bases, with 9 bases between them. The CDR3 is 13 residues long. As DNA, the CDR3 is TGTGCCAGCAGCCAAGAGTTTATCGGGACCCAGTACTTC. Translation: CASSQEFIGTQYF.

V gene TRBV5-1 combines with J gene TRBJ2-1, with 7 bases lining up with TRBD2. Germline V gives CDR1 SGHRS, CDR2 YFSETQ. There are 13 residues in the CDR3. The trim removed 4 bases at V and 5 bases at J, leaving 3 bases unmatched. The CDR3 nucleotides are TGCGCCAGCAGCATAGGGACTAACAATGAGCAGTTCTTC. The encoded protein is CASSIGTNNEQFF.

The V call is TRBV20-1, the J call TRBJ1-2; no firm D call. The CDR3 has 10 amino acids. Trimming took 5 bases from V and 7 from J, leaving 8 bases between them. Per germline, CDR1 DFQATT and CDR2 SNEGSKA (reference sequence). Written as DNA, the CDR3 is TGCAGTGCTCACCGGGGTGGCTACACCTTC. Its protein is CSAHRGGYTF.

The V gene is TRBV5-4, the J gene TRBJ2-1; TRBD2 agrees at 9 bases. This CDR3 is 14 amino acids long. The junction had 6 bases not matched to a gene; V was cut back by 2 bases and J by 9 bases. Germline V lookup: CDR1 SGHNT, CDR2 YYREEE (reference sequence). CDR3 residues: CASSLLAGSGEQFF. The DNA for the CDR3 is TGTGCCAGCAGCTTACTAGCGGGCTCGGGTGAGCAGTTCTTC.

The genes are TRBV4-3 and TRBJ2-3; D ambiguous. This CDR3 comprises 14 residues. V gave up 0 bases and J gave up 0 bases, with 4 bases separating them. Germline assignment: CDR1 LGHNA and CDR2 YSLEER. The CDR3 bases are TGCGCCAGCAGCCAAGACGGGAGCACAGATACGCAGTATTTT. Amino acids: CASSQDGSTDTQYF.

This chain uses TRBV5-4 with TRBJ2-2, with no clear D. Germline V gene lookup returns CDR1 SGHNT and CDR2 YYREEE (reference sequence). The V gene lost 4 bases and the J gene lost 3 bases, with 4 bases spanning the gap. The CDR3 sequence is 12 residues long. CDR3 DNA sequence: TGTGCCAGCAGCCTTTACACCGGGGAGCTGTTTTTT. Translation: CASSLYTGELFF. The full variable domain, in which reference TRBV5-4 and TRBJ2-2 provide the parts outside the CDR3, is ETGVTQSPTHLIKTRGQQVTLRCSSQSGHNTVSWYQQALGQGPQFIFQYYREEENGRGNFPPRFSGLQFPNYSSELNVNALELDDSALYLCASSLYTGELFFGEGSRLTVL.

The CDR3 nucleotides are TGTGCCAGCAGCTTAGCCGGACTAGCGGGAGTCGGTGAGCAGTTCTTC. It yields the protein CASSLAGLAGVGEQFF. This chain links TRBV7-6 with TRBJ2-1; 13 bases map to TRBD2. Unmatched junction bases numbered 5, after V lost 0 bases and J lost 9 bases. The CDR3 sequence is 16 residues long. Germline CDR1 is SGHVS and CDR2 is FNYEAQ.

The chain is built from TRBV4-3 and TRBJ2-4; TRBD1 might be the D (6 bases). CDR3 length: 17 residues. In germline, CDR1 is LGHNA, CDR2 YSLEER. V was pared by 0 bases and J by 3 bases, with 15 bases between. CDR3 sequence reads: CASSQDITGYVKNIQYF. CDR3 nucleotides: TGCGCCAGCAGCCAAGATATAACAGGGTACGTCAAAAACATTCAGTACTTC.

This clone turned up a few times. The V and J genes are TRBV27 and TRBJ2-4; 7 bases line up with TRBD1. This CDR3 comprises 16 residues. V lost 4 bases to trimming and J lost 1 base; unmatched junction nucleotides: 7. CDR1 and CDR2 from the germline V gene are MNHEY and SMNVEV (reference sequence). CDR3 DNA sequence: TGTGCCAGCAGTTCCGGGACAGCTCGTGCCAAAAACATTCAGTACTTC. Its translation is CASSSGTARAKNIQYF.

The chain has TRBV28 and TRBJ2-3, with 11 bases aligning to TRBD2. The length of the CDR3 is 15 residues. After removal of 7 bases from V and 5 bases from J, the junction contained 8 bases not matched to a gene. From germline, CDR1 is MDHEN and CDR2 SYDVKM. CDR3 sequence: CASILRLAGGDTQYF. The CDR3, as DNA: TGTGCCAGCATCTTGAGGCTAGCGGGAGGAGATACGCAGTATTTT.

The chain employs TRBV27 and TRBJ1-5; D is possibly TRBD1 (6 bases). Germline loops: CDR1 MNHEY, CDR2 SMNVEV (reference sequence). The CDR3 contains 14 residues. V lost 2 bases and J 3 bases, leaving 8 bases between the germline ends. The CDR3: CASSLGQTNQPQHF. The CDR3 DNA is TGTGCCAGCAGTTTAGGACAGACCAATCAGCCCCAGCATTTT.

The V and J genes are TRBV14 and TRBJ2-7; D call uncertain. The CDR3 consists of 11 residues. Germline lookup yields CDR1 SGHDN and CDR2 FVKESK. The ends were cut back, 2 bases at V and 9 bases at J, with 8 bases in the middle. CDR3 sequence (DNA): TGTGCCAGCAGCCAAATGGGCGCGCAGTACTTC. Protein product: CASSQMGAQYF.

This clone has just a few counts. The chain links TRBV25-1 to TRBJ2-7; D may be TRBD1 (5 bases). The CDR3 has 14 residues. Germline loops: CDR1 MGHDK, CDR2 SYGVNS. Deletions cut 8 bases from V and 2 bases from J, with 16 bases between. As DNA, the CDR3 is TGTGCCAGCGCTACCCAGGGTCCCCCCTACGAGCAGTACTTC. It encodes CASATQGPPYEQYF.

The CDR3 region has the DNA TGTGCCAGCAGATTTGGACTTAGCACCGGGGAGCTGTTTTTT. This translates into CASRFGLSTGELFF. The chain recombines TRBV7-9 with TRBJ2-2; D may be TRBD2 (5 bases). Trimming left V 6 bases short and J 4 bases short, with 12 bases between. The germline V gene has CDR1 SEHNR and CDR2 FQNEAQ (reference sequence). The CDR3 has 14 amino acids.

The rearrangement links TRBV9 to TRBJ1-1; D not resolved. Germline values: CDR1 SGDLS, CDR2 YYNGEE. The germline V and J ends were trimmed by 4 bases and 1 base, with 14 bases remaining between them. There are 15 residues in the CDR3. The CDR3 bases are TGTGCCAGCAGCCGAACCCAGGTTGGGAACACTGAAGCTTTCTTT. Its translation is CASSRTQVGNTEAFF.